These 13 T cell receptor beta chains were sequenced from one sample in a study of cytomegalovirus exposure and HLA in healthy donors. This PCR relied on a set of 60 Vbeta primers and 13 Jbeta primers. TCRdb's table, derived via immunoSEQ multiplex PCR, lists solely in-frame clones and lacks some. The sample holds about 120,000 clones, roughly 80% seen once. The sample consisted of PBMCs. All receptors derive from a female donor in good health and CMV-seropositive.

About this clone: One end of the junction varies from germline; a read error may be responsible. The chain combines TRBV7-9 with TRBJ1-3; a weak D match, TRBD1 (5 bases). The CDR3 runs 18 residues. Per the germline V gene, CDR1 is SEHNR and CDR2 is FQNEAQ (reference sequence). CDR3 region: CSSSPTFSRGSSGNTIYF. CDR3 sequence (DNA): TGTTCCAGCAGCCCAACCTTCTCCCGGGGGAGCTCTGGAAACACCATATATTTT.

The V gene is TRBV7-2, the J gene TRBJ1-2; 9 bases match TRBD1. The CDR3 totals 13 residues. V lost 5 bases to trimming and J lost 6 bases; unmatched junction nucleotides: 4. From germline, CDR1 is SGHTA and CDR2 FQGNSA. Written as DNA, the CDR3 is TGTGCCAGCAGCCCACAGGGGGCCGATGGCTACACCTTC. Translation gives CASSPQGADGYTF.

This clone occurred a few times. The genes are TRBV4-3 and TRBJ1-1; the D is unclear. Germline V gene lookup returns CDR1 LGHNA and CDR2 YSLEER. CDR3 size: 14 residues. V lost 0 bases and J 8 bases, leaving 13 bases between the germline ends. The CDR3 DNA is TGCGCCAGCAGCCAAGATCGGTGGGCAGCAGAAGCTTTCTTT. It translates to CASSQDRWAAEAFF.

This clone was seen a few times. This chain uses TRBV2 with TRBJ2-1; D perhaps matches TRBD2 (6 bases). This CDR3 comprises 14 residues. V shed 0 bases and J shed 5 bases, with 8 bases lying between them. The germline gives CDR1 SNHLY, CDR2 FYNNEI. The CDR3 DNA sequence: TGTGCCAGCAGTGAAGCCGGACTAAACAATGAGCAGTTCTTC. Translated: CASSEAGLNNEQFF. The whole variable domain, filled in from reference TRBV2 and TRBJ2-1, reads EPEVTQTPSHQVTQMGQEVILRCVPISNHLYFYWYRQILGQKVEFLVSFYNNEISEKSEIFDDQFSVERPDGSNFTLKIRSTKLEDSAMYFCASSEAGLNNEQFFGPGTRLTVL.

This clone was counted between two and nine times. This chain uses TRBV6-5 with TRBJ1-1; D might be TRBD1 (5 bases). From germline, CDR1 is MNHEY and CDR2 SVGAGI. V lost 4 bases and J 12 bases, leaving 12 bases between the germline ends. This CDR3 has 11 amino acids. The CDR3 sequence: CASSFQGLPFF. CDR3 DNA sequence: TGTGCCAGCAGTTTTCAGGGTCTGCCTTTCTTT.

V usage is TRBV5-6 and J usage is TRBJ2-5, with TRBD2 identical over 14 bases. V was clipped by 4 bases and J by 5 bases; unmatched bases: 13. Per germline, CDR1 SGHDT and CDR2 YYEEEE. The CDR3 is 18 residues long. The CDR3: CASSLYLSGTSGGETQYF. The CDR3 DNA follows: TGTGCCAGCAGCCTTTATCTTTCAGGGACTAGCGGGGGCGAGACCCAGTACTTC.

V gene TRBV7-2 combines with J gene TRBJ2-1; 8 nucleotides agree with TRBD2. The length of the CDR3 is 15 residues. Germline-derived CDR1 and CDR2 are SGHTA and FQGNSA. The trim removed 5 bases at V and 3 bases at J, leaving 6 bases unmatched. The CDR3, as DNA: TGTGCCAGCAGCCAAGCGGGGGCGGTCTACAATGAGCAGTTCTTC. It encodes CASSQAGAVYNEQFF.

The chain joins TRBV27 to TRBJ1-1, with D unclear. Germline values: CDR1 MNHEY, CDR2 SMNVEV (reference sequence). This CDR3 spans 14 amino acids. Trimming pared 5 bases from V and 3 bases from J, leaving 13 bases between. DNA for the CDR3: TGTGCCAGCAGTCGCCTAGCCCCATACACTGAAGCTTTCTTT. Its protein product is CASSRLAPYTEAFF.

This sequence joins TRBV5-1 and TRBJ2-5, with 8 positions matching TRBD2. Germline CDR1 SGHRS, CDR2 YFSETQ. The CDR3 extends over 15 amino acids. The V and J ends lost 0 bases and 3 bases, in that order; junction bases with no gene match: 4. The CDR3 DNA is TGCGCCAGCAGCTTGGGGCCAGCGGGGGAAGAGACCCAGTACTTC. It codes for CASSLGPAGEETQYF.

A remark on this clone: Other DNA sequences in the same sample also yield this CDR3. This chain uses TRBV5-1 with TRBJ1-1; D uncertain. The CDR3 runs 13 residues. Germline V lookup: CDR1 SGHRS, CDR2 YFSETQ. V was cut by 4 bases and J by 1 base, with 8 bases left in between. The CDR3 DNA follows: TGCGCCAGCAGCAGCACGGGGAACACTGAAGCTTTCTTT. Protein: CASSSTGNTEAFF.

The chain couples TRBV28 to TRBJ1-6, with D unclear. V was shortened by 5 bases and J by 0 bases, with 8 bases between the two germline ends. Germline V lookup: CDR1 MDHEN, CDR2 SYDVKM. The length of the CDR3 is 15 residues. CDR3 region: CASSGASSYNSPLHF. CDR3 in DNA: TGTGCCAGCAGTGGTGCGAGCTCCTATAATTCACCCCTCCACTTT.

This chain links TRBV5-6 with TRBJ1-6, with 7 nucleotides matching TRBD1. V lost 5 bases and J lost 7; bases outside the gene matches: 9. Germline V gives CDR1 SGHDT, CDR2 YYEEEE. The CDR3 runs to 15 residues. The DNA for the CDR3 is TGTGCCAGCAGGGAGTTTCCGGGACAGAATTCACCCCTCCACTTT. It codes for CASREFPGQNSPLHF.

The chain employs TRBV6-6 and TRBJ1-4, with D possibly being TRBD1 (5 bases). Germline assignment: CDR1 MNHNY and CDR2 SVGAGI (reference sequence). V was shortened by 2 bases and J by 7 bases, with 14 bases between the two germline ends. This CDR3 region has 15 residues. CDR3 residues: CASSYTGGNGEKLFF. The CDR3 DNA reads TGTGCCAGCAGTTACACGGGGGGAAATGGTGAAAAACTGTTTTTT.